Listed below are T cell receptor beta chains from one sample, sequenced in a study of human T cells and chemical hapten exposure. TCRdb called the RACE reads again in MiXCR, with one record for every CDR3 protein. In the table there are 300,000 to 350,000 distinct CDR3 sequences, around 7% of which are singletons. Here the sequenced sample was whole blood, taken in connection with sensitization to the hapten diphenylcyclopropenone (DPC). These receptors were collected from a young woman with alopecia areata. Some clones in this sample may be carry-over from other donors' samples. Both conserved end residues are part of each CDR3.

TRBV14	CASSQDIRQRNEQFF
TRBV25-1	CASSESRTGGRETQYF
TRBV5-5	CASSTRLRPTEGSYHTEAFF
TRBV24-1	CATRDSYNEQFF
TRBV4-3	CASSQDRGTVYTGELFF
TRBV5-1	CASSLDSTNEKLFF
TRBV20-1	CSASPTGFNEKLFF
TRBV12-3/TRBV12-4	CASAKQGDPTDTQYF
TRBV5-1	CASSLDRAGTEAFF
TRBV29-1	CSVGTGTAPTDTQYF
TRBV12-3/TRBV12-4	CASSEDKTGTNTEAFF
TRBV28	CASSSGQGTYGYTF
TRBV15	CATSRVPLGLAGAANDEQFF
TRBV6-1	CATRGVGDTEAFF
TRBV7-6	CASSLARTADEQFF